Here is one T cell receptor beta chain with its context. Sequencing used immunoSEQ multiplex PCR; TCRdb keeps in-frame clones, though not all of them. The sample holds over 150,000 clones, under 95% seen once. V was pared by 5 bases and J by 0 bases, with 5 bases of the junction left unmatched. The CDR3 runs 16 residues. CDR1 is LNHDA, CDR2 SQIVND, per germline (reference sequence). These data are taken from a study of cytomegalovirus exposure and HLA in healthy donors. This rearrangement joins TRBV19 to TRBJ1-3; TRBD1 matches 9 bases. The source is a woman between 18 and 29 years old in good health and CMV-seropositive. Input material: PBMCs. The CDR3 region has the DNA TGTGCCAGTAGTCCCCGGGGACAGGGCTCTGGAAACACCATATATTTT. Translating it yields CASSPRGQGSGNTIYF.